The present T cell receptor beta chain was sequenced within a study of human T cells and chemical hapten exposure. Whole-study context: Skin on the upper inner arm, 2 cm by 2 cm in size, was sensitized with 2% DPC.

TCRdb analysed the RACE reads with MiXCR anew, one entry per CDR3 protein. The data contain approximately 260,000 distinct CDR3 sequences, 7% to 10% of them seen just once; the ten biggest clones take up under 2.5%. Time point indicated: pre-sensitization, week 0. Treatment meaning: therapeutic diphenylcyclopropenone sensitization with weekly scalp DPC. The total RNA was obtained from whole blood that was not fractionated. The CDR3 extends over 18 amino acids. V shed 2 bases and J shed 0 bases, with 17 bases lying between them. Looked up from germline, CDR1 is SGHVT and CDR2 is SQSDAQ. This clonotype was observed a few times.

The source is a woman aged 40 to 49 with alopecia areata. Some clones in this sample may be carry-over from other donors' samples. The gene calls are TRBV7-4 and TRBJ1-5; tentative D call: TRBD1 (6 bases). The specimen comprised whole blood, sampled in connection with sensitization to the hapten diphenylcyclopropenone (DPC). As DNA, the CDR3 is TGTGCCAGCAGCTTAAGGGTACAGGGAGGAAATAGCAATCAGCCCCAGCATTTT. As protein: CASSLRVQGGNSNQPQHF.